The entry below gives a single T cell receptor (beta chain) sequence along with its context. Authors' analysis steps: Reference gene primer amplification gave estimated nucleated cell counts. Assay: immunoSEQ multiplex PCR; the TCRdb copy retains only in-frame clones and omits some. The D gene and trimming were derived from the DNA, and the V and J assignments and clone size from that table. The sample includes 85,000 to 100,000 clones, around 84% of them seen just once. The V and J ends lost 4 bases and 6 bases, in that order; junction bases with no gene match: 8. The CDR3 runs 14 residues. CDR1 and CDR2 (germline): LNHDA, SQIVND (reference sequence). The data originate from a study of blood T cell repertoires in COVID-19.

The sequenced material came from peripheral blood. V is TRBV19 and J is TRBJ2-5; 7 nucleotides line up with TRBD1. The TCR was taken from a woman aged 60-75 years with acute or convalescent COVID-19. The CDR3 here is CASSTRTGEQTQYF. DNA of the CDR3: TGTGCCAGTAGTACCCGGACAGGAGAACAGACCCAGTACTTC. The full variable domain, rest sourced from reference TRBV19 and TRBJ2-5, is DGGITQSPKYLFRKEGQNVTLSCEQNLNHDAMYWYRQDPGQGLRLIYYSQIVNDFQKGDIAEGYSVSREKKESFPLTVTSAQKNPTAFYLCASSTRTGEQTQYFGPGTRLLVL.